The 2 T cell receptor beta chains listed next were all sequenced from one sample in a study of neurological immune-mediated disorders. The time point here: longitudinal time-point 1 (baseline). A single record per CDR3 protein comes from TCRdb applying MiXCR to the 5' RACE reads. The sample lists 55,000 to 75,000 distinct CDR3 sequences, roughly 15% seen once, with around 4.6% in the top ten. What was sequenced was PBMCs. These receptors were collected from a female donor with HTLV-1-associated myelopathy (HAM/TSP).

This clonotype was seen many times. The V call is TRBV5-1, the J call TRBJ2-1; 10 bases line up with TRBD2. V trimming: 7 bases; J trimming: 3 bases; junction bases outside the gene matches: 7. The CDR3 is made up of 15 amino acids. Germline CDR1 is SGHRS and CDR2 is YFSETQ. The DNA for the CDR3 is TGCGCCAGCGGGTCTAGCGGGGGCCACTACAATGAGCAGTTCTTC. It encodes CASGSSGGHYNEQFF. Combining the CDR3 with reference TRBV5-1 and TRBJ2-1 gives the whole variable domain KAGVTQTPRYLIKTRGQQVTLSCSPISGHRSVSWYQQTPGQGLQFLFEYFSETQRNKGNFPGRFSGRQFSNSRSEMNVSTLELGDSALYLCASGSSGGHYNEQFFGPGTRLTVL.

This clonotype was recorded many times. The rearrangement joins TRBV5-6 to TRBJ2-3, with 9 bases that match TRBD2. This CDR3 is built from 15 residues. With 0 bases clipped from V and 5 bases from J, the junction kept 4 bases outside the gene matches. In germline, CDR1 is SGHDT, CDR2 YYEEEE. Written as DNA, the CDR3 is TGTGCCAGCAGCTTGGGACTAGCGGTTTTAGATACGCAGTATTTT. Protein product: CASSLGLAVLDTQYF.